In its sample, the clone carrying this T cell receptor (beta chain) was seen many times. What it recognizes is unknown. Amplification by 5'RACE using constant-segment primers produced TCR alpha and TCR beta cDNA libraries that carried sample barcodes and UMIs. TCRdb redid the calling of the 5' RACE reads with MiXCR, one entry per CDR3 protein. The table shows about 84,000 distinct CDR3 sequences, with around 13% occurring only once. The data belong to a study of T-cell memory formation after mild COVID-19. Study details: Each donor largely had its own TCR clusters. Study outcomes and limitations: Later expanders leaned CD4+, whereas day 15 to 85 contracting clones were balanced CD4/CD8. That cross-reactive memory joined was suggested by some responding clones appearing in pre-infection memory.

Per the germline V gene, CDR1 is SGHTS and CDR2 is YDEGEE. CDR3 length: 16 residues. Trimming stripped 1 base from V and 2 bases from J, with 13 bases between. The receptor's source is an adult woman who had mild COVID-19 (a few samples of this study predate the infection). Cell type and time point are not known. The material sequenced was PBMCs or a T cell subset sorted from them (not recorded which). The rearrangement links TRBV5-8 to TRBJ2-1, with a possible D match to TRBD2 (6 bases). The CDR3 region has the DNA TGTGCCAGCAGCTTGTCTGTGGGAGGAACCTACAATGAGCAGTTCTTC. This encodes CASSLSVGGTYNEQFF. The full variable domain, with the rest looked up from reference TRBV5-8 and TRBJ2-1, is EAGVTQSPTHLIKTRGQQATLRCSPISGHTSVYWYQQALGLGLQFLLWYDEGEERNRGNFPPRFSGRQFPNYSSELNVNALELEDSALYLCASSLSVGGTYNEQFFGPGTRLTVL.